Below, one T cell receptor (beta chain) is given with its context. The entry originates in a study of blood T cell repertoires in COVID-19. Study as a whole: PBMCs, B-cell-depleted T cells, or T cells provided the cDNA or gDNA that made up the material.

Original data processing: Counts of nucleated cells, estimated from reference gene primer amplification, were obtained. Some clones are missing from TCRdb's copy, which holds only in-frame ones; the method was immunoSEQ multiplex PCR. The V and J calls and clone size come from that table; D and trimming were worked out from the DNA. The sample lists about 120,000 clones, around 80% occurring once. The junction had 4 bases not matched to a gene; V was cut back by 3 bases and J by 7 bases. The germline V gene has CDR1 SGHTA and CDR2 FQGNSA. The CDR3 is made up of 14 amino acids. Sample: peripheral blood. This chain joins TRBV7-2 and TRBJ2-1, with 9 bases identical to TRBD2. This clonotype originated in a man at least 80 years old with active or convalescent COVID-19. CDR3 in amino acids: CASSFGLAFNEQFF. CDR3 DNA: TGTGCCAGCAGCTTCGGACTAGCGTTTAATGAGCAGTTCTTC.